These 30 T cell receptor beta chains came from one sample sequenced in a study of T cell repertoires in cytomegalovirus infection. TCRdb re-called the reads through MiXCR, storing one row per CDR3 protein. The profile shows 110,000 to 150,000 distinct CDR3 sequences, over 25% of them singletons. Their antigens are not known. Material: CD8+ T cells from cultured PBMCs, obtained from culture after CMV antigen stimulation. The receptors shown here come from a human donor in good health (CMV status not recorded). Some clones in this sample may be carry-over from other donors' samples.

The gene calls are TRBV2 and TRBJ2-3, with D unclear. The ends were cut back, 6 bases at V and 0 bases at J, with 13 bases in the middle. From germline, CDR1 is SNHLY and CDR2 FYNNEI. This CDR3 region has 15 residues. CDR3 bases: TGTGCCAGCAGCCCGGGCCGAACTAGCACAGATACGCAGTATTTT. This codes for CASSPGRTSTDTQYF.

The sample holds a few counts of this clonotype. V is TRBV4-1 and J is TRBJ1-3; D ambiguous. Germline V gives CDR1 MGHRA, CDR2 YSYEKL. The CDR3 is 13 amino acids. V was clipped by 3 bases and J by 7 bases, with 10 bases between them. CDR3 DNA: TGCGCCAGCAGCCACCTCCCGGAGAACACCATATATTTT. It translates to CASSHLPENTIYF.

The gene calls are TRBV20-1 and TRBJ2-3; D is uncertain. Germline V gene lookup returns CDR1 DFQATT and CDR2 SNEGSKA (reference sequence). The CDR3 loop spans 14 amino acids. Trimming took off 2 bases at V and 0 bases at J, with 9 bases between the two ends. CDR3 sequence: CSARPETSTDTQYF. The CDR3 region has the DNA TGCAGTGCTAGACCTGAAACCAGCACAGATACGCAGTATTTT.

J is TRBJ2-5 and V is TRBV5-6; 13 bases agree with TRBD2. The CDR3 is made up of 15 amino acids. The germline V gene encodes CDR1 SGHDT and CDR2 YYEEEE. V lost 6 bases and J lost 1; bases outside the gene matches: 3. In DNA form, the CDR3 reads TGTGCCAGCAAGGGACTAGCGGGACCCCAAGAGACCCAGTACTTC. This codes for CASKGLAGPQETQYF.

This chain connects TRBV7-2 to TRBJ2-3; 10 bases align to TRBD2. Germline CDR1 SGHTA, CDR2 FQGNSA. The CDR3 length is 16 residues. J gave up 2 bases and V 1 base, and 3 bases lay outside the gene matches. The CDR3 bases are TGTGCCAGCAGCTTAGAACTAGCGGGGCCCACAGATACGCAGTATTTT. This gives the protein CASSLELAGPTDTQYF.

In the case of this clonotype: One end of the junction does not line up with germline, which may come from a read error. V gene TRBV12-3 or TRBV12-4 combines with J gene TRBJ1-4, with a tentative D call TRBD1 (5 bases). The CDR3 covers 15 residues. In nucleotides, the CDR3 is TGTGCCAGCAGTGGGGCAGGGTGGATCAATGAAAATCTGTTTTTT. This translates into CASSGAGWINENLFF.

This clonotype was seen only a few times. The chain employs TRBV7-6 and TRBJ2-3; weak D call: TRBD1 (7 bases). This CDR3 spans 17 amino acids. Germline values: CDR1 SGHVS, CDR2 FNYEAQ. The V end lost 5 bases, the J end lost 9 bases, and 27 bases lay between the germline ends. The CDR3 protein is CASSLTPGTAAGRTQYF. The DNA of the CDR3 is TGTGCCAGCAGCCTCACTCCCGGGACAGCGGCGGGGAGAACGCAGTATTTT.

The rearrangement uses TRBV4-2 and TRBJ1-1, with unresolved D. CDR3 length: 13 residues. V lost 0 bases and J lost 7, with 9 bases in between. The V gene's germline CDR1 is LGHNA and CDR2 YNFKEQ. In DNA, the CDR3 is TGTGCCAGCAGCCAAGATTTGGGTAGTGAAGCTTTCTTT. Translation: CASSQDLGSEAFF.

This clonotype was detected a few times. This sequence joins TRBV7-9 and TRBJ2-2, with a tentative D call TRBD1 (6 bases). The CDR3 loop spans 14 amino acids. CDR1 and CDR2 (germline): SEHNR, FQNEAQ (reference sequence). The V end was cut by 2 bases, the J end by 4 bases, with 8 bases between. The CDR3 protein is CASSLPGVTGELFF. The CDR3 DNA follows: TGTGCCAGCAGCTTACCAGGGGTCACCGGGGAGCTGTTTTTT.

With respect to this clonotype: A read error may explain this, as a much larger clone is one base away. The V and J genes are TRBV12-3 or TRBV12-4 and TRBJ2-4; D is ambiguous. The CDR3 is made up of 12 amino acids. The CDR3 is CVSSWGTDIQYF. As DNA, the CDR3 is TGTGTCAGCAGTTGGGGTACAGACATTCAGTACTTC.

The chain has TRBV19 and TRBJ1-1; 7 bases match TRBD1. Trimming took 1 base from V and 5 from J; bases not matched to a gene: 1. The CDR3 extends over 13 amino acids. The germline CDR1 and CDR2 sequences are LNHDA and SQIVND (reference sequence). The CDR3 DNA sequence: TGTGCCAGTAGTATAGGGGGACAGACTGAAGCTTTCTTT. The encoded protein is CASSIGGQTEAFF.

This clonotype appeared a few times. The J gene is TRBJ1-6, the V gene TRBV2, with 7 bases identical to TRBD1. CDR3 length: 15 amino acids. V dropped 6 bases and J dropped 6; count of bases not matched to a gene: 8. Germline V CDR1 and CDR2: SNHLY, FYNNEI. CDR3 in DNA: TGTGCCAGCAGCGCGAGTAGGGACAGTAATTCACCCCTCCACTTT. It translates to CASSASRDSNSPLHF. The variable domain in full, completed from reference TRBV2 and TRBJ1-6, reads EPEVTQTPSHQVTQMGQEVILRCVPISNHLYFYWYRQILGQKVEFLVSFYNNEISEKSEIFDDQFSVERPDGSNFTLKIRSTKLEDSAMYFCASSASRDSNSPLHFGNGTRLTVT.

The V call is TRBV6-6, the J call TRBJ1-3; unclear D gene. This CDR3 has 16 residues. Germline V gives CDR1 MNHNY, CDR2 SVGAGI (reference sequence). V lost 1 base and J 0 bases, leaving 10 bases between the germline ends. CDR3 in amino acids: CASSYFPELSGNTIYF. Here the CDR3 DNA reads TGTGCCAGCAGTTACTTCCCAGAACTCTCTGGAAACACCATATATTTT.

V usage is TRBV7-9 and J usage is TRBJ1-2; 8 bases are a match to TRBD1. Trimming removed 5 bases from V and 7 bases from J; junction bases left unmatched: 3. Germline V CDR1 and CDR2: SEHNR, FQNEAQ (reference sequence). There are 12 residues in the CDR3. Here the CDR3 reads CASSQDRAGYTF. As DNA, the CDR3 is TGTGCCAGCAGCCAGGACAGGGCTGGCTACACCTTC.

The CDR3 spells CSAEDRGIAKNIQYF. The CDR3 nucleotides are TGCAGTGCTGAGGACAGGGGGATAGCCAAAAACATTCAGTACTTC. The rearrangement uses TRBV20-1 and TRBJ2-4; 10 bases agree with TRBD1. There are 15 residues in the CDR3. CDR1 is DFQATT, CDR2 SNEGSKA, per germline (reference sequence). The V gene end was trimmed by 5 bases and the J gene end by 0 bases; junction bases not matched to a gene: 4.

This clonotype was observed a few times. The chain uses TRBV2 and TRBJ2-7; D unclear. The germline gives CDR1 SNHLY, CDR2 FYNNEI. This CDR3 comprises 13 residues. Between the trimmed V and J ends, which lost 8 bases and 0 bases, there was a span of 11 bases. CDR3 nucleotide sequence: TGTGCCAGCGAGGAAGGTCGCTCCTACGAGCAGTACTTC. Amino acids: CASEEGRSYEQYF. The full variable domain, in which reference TRBV2 and TRBJ2-7 provide the parts outside the CDR3, is EPEVTQTPSHQVTQMGQEVILRCVPISNHLYFYWYRQILGQKVEFLVSFYNNEISEKSEIFDDQFSVERPDGSNFTLKIRSTKLEDSAMYFCASEEGRSYEQYFGPGTRLTVT.

The rearrangement links TRBV20-1 to TRBJ2-1; TRBD2 agrees at 13 bases. Germline CDR1 is DFQATT and CDR2 is SNEGSKA (reference sequence). V dropped 5 bases and J dropped 8; count of bases not matched to a gene: 3. This CDR3 has 13 amino acids. Written as DNA, the CDR3 is TGCAGTGCTCGACTAGCGGGGGGTCATGAGCAGTTCTTC. It translates to CSARLAGGHEQFF.

This clonotype has a count of ten or more. V is TRBV7-2 and J is TRBJ2-5; D is tentatively TRBD1 or TRBD2 (6 bases each). Per the germline V gene, CDR1 is SGHTA and CDR2 is FQGNSA. Trimming removed 5 bases at V and 2 bases at J, with 15 bases between. The CDR3 totals 15 residues. CDR3 bases: TGTGCCAGCAGCCGCGGAGGGGGGCGTCAAGAGACCCAGTACTTC. Its translation is CASSRGGGRQETQYF.

This clonotype came up a few times. The chain recombines TRBV6-1 with TRBJ2-7; TRBD2 aligns across 12 bases. The V and J ends lost 2 bases and 4 bases, in that order; junction bases with no gene match: 6. Germline V CDR1 and CDR2: MNHNS, SASEGT. The CDR3 is 16 amino acids. Here the CDR3 reads CASSELAGGPSYEQYF. As DNA, the CDR3 is TGTGCCAGCAGTGAACTAGCGGGGGGGCCATCTTACGAGCAGTACTTC.

V usage is TRBV2 and J usage is TRBJ2-4; D may be TRBD2 (6 bases). V lost 6 bases and J lost 1, with 16 bases in between. In germline, CDR1 is SNHLY, CDR2 FYNNEI. There are 16 residues in the CDR3. CDR3 in amino acids: CASSALGGLAKNIQYF. The CDR3 DNA sequence: TGTGCCAGCAGCGCTCTCGGGGGATTGGCCAAAAACATTCAGTACTTC. The full variable domain, with the rest looked up from reference TRBV2 and TRBJ2-4, is EPEVTQTPSHQVTQMGQEVILRCVPISNHLYFYWYRQILGQKVEFLVSFYNNEISEKSEIFDDQFSVERPDGSNFTLKIRSTKLEDSAMYFCASSALGGLAKNIQYFGAGTRLSVL.

With respect to this clonotype: A read error may explain this, as a much larger clone is one base away. V gene TRBV15 combines with J gene TRBJ2-3, with TRBD2 as a possible D gene (6 bases). The CDR3 sequence is 15 residues long. The germline gives CDR1 LNHNV, CDR2 YYDKDF (reference sequence). V lost 0 bases to trimming and J lost 2 bases, with 9 bases between them. The DNA of the CDR3 is TGTGCCACCAGCAGAGACGGGAGCATCACAGATACGCAGTATTTT. Residues: CATSRDGSITDTQYF.

The CDR3 region is CASSFLDSYEQYF. In nucleotides, the CDR3 is TGTGCCAGCAGCTTCTTGGACTCCTACGAGCAGTACTTC. This chain joins TRBV11-2 and TRBJ2-7; D remains unclear. There are 13 residues in the CDR3. CDR1 is SGHAT, CDR2 FQNNGV, per germline. V lost 3 bases, J lost 0 bases, and 6 bases lay in between. Full variable domain (remainder filled in from reference TRBV11-2 and TRBJ2-7): EAGVAQSPRYKIIEKRQSVAFWCNPISGHATLYWYQQILGQGPKLLIQFQNNGVVDDSQLPKDRFSAERLKGVDSTLKIQPAKLEDSAVYLCASSFLDSYEQYFGPGTRLTVT.

The CDR3 DNA follows: TGTGCCAGCTCCGGTGGGGGTATCACTGAAGCTTTCTTT. This translates into CASSGGGITEAFF. This chain links TRBV18 with TRBJ1-1, with a possible D match to TRBD1 (5 bases). The CDR3 runs to 13 residues. V was clipped by 6 bases and J by 4 bases, with 12 bases between them. Germline lookup yields CDR1 KGHSH and CDR2 LQKENI.

This clonotype was seen a handful of times. The chain couples TRBV2 to TRBJ2-1; 7 nucleotides agree with TRBD1. The CDR3 totals 13 residues. CDR1 SNHLY and CDR2 FYNNEI come from the germline V gene. With 7 bases clipped from V and 8 bases from J, the junction kept 8 bases outside the gene matches. Written as DNA, the CDR3 is TGTGCCAGCAAGGAAAGGGGGCCCCATGAGCAGTTCTTC. As protein: CASKERGPHEQFF.

The CDR3 loop reads CASRPTGQLNTEAFF. The CDR3 DNA is TGTGCCAGCAGGCCCACTGGACAGCTGAACACTGAAGCTTTCTTT. The chain recombines TRBV7-6 with TRBJ1-1; D is possibly TRBD1 (6 bases). Germline V gene data show CDR1 as SGHVS and CDR2 as FNYEAQ. Between the trimmed V and J ends, which lost 6 bases and 0 bases, there was a span of 14 bases. This CDR3 contains 15 residues. The full variable domain, completed using reference TRBV7-6 and TRBJ1-1, is GAGVSQSPRYKVTKRGQDVALRCDPISGHVSLYWYRQALGQGPEFLTYFNYEAQQDKSGLPNDRFSAERPEGSISTLTIQRTEQRDSAMYRCASRPTGQLNTEAFFGQGTRLTVV.

This chain links TRBV27 with TRBJ2-5; no reliable D call. The V gene's germline CDR1 is MNHEY and CDR2 SMNVEV (reference sequence). The CDR3 is made up of 14 amino acids. With 4 bases removed from V and 0 bases from J, the gap between germline ends came to 9 bases. CDR3 coding DNA: TGTGCCAGCAGTTCGACACCGTACCAAGAGACCCAGTACTTC. Its translation is CASSSTPYQETQYF.

This clonotype has more than one count but fewer than ten. The V and J genes are TRBV7-9 and TRBJ2-1; 12 nucleotides line up with TRBD2. Germline trimming cut 4 bases from V and 6 bases from J; bases unmatched to any gene: 10. This CDR3 is 17 amino acids long. CDR1 is SEHNR and CDR2 is FQNEAQ in the germline V gene (reference sequence). As DNA, the CDR3 is TGTGCCAGCAGCTCCCCGACCCTAGCGGGGGGGCGCAATGAGCAGTTCTTC. Translating it yields CASSSPTLAGGRNEQFF.

This clonotype was counted at least ten times. The rearrangement links TRBV6-5 to TRBJ2-2; D unresolved. This CDR3 is built from 16 residues. Trimming removed 2 bases from V and 4 bases from J, with 14 bases in between. CDR1 is MNHEY, CDR2 SVGAGI, per germline. CDR3 sequence: CASSYEELSGTGELFF. The CDR3 DNA reads TGTGCCAGCAGTTACGAAGAACTTTCAGGCACCGGGGAGCTGTTTTTT.

This clonotype turned up a few times. V is TRBV7-6 and J is TRBJ2-3; D gene ambiguous. CDR1 is SGHVS, CDR2 FNYEAQ, per germline. The CDR3 has 12 amino acids. The V end was cut by 4 bases, the J end by 8 bases, with 10 bases between. The CDR3 region is CASSYQGGTQYF. The CDR3 DNA follows: TGTGCCAGCAGCTACCAAGGTGGTACGCAGTATTTT.

This clonotype has only a few counts. V usage is TRBV5-6 and J usage is TRBJ1-6; the match to TRBD1 covers 8 bases. The CDR3 consists of 16 residues. Germline loops: CDR1 SGHDT, CDR2 YYEEEE. The V and J ends lost 4 bases and 4 bases, in that order; junction bases with no gene match: 7. Here the CDR3 reads CASSLKTGVYNSPLHF. CDR3 DNA: TGTGCCAGCAGCCTAAAGACAGGGGTATATAATTCACCCCTCCACTTT.